Each of the 7 T cell receptor beta chains below was sequenced from the same sample in a study of T cell changes during pregnancy in multiple sclerosis. TCRdb's table, derived via immunoSEQ multiplex PCR, lists solely in-frame clones and lacks some. The data contain around 69,000 clones, 91% of them singletons. Sequencing was performed on CD8+ T cells from peripheral blood mononuclear cells, taken before pregnancy. These receptors were obtained from a female donor with multiple sclerosis, enrolled in a pregnancy study.

This clone was seen a single time. The J gene is TRBJ2-3, the V gene TRBV27, with 9 bases matching TRBD2. Germline V lookup: CDR1 MNHEY, CDR2 SMNVEV (reference sequence). Losses at the gene ends were 0 bases for V and 3 bases for J; bases not matched to a gene: 7. This CDR3 is built from 17 residues. CDR3 DNA: TGTGCCAGCAGTTTATCCCCCGCTAGCGGGGTTACAGATACGCAGTATTTT. As protein: CASSLSPASGVTDTQYF.

The chain has TRBV19 and TRBJ2-5; TRBD2 agrees at 10 bases. The CDR3 covers 21 residues. Germline loops: CDR1 LNHDA, CDR2 SQIVND (reference sequence). The V segment lost 5 bases and the J segment 0 bases; nucleotides outside the gene matches: 21. The CDR3 reads CASSPPLGRLAGGRHQETQYF. The CDR3 nucleotides are TGTGCCAGTAGTCCGCCCCTCGGAAGACTAGCGGGCGGTCGTCACCAAGAGACCCAGTACTTC.

This clone is a singleton in its sample. V usage is TRBV7-8 and J usage is TRBJ2-6, with D perhaps matching TRBD1 (5 bases). The CDR3 totals 17 residues. Trimming pared 0 bases from V and 0 bases from J, leaving 9 bases between. Germline V gene data show CDR1 as SGHVS and CDR2 as FQNEAQ. The CDR3 DNA follows: TGTGCCAGCAGCTTAGCGCCTAGGGGCTCTGGGGCCAACGTCCTGACTTTC. Protein product: CASSLAPRGSGANVLTF.

The table lists this clone with a count of one. The V gene is TRBV7-9, the J gene TRBJ2-7; D is possibly TRBD1 (6 bases). V was pared by 5 bases and J by 3 bases, with 11 bases between. CDR3 length: 13 amino acids. Germline CDR1 reads SEHNR; CDR2 reads FQNEAQ (reference sequence). CDR3 sequence: CASSRLDSYEQYF. The CDR3 bases are TGTGCCAGCAGCCGCCTGGACAGCTACGAGCAGTACTTC.

This clone was found a few times. The chain carries TRBV2 and TRBJ1-5; D is unclear. CDR3 length: 13 residues. From germline, CDR1 is SNHLY and CDR2 FYNNEI. Deletions cut 6 bases from V and 1 base from J, with 7 bases between. The CDR3 is CASRRESNQPQHF. In DNA, the CDR3 is TGTGCCAGCAGGAGGGAGAGCAATCAGCCCCAGCATTTT.

CDR3 in DNA: TGTGCCAGCAGTTTCGAGGGACAGGGGAATGAAAAACTGTTTTTT. Protein: CASSFEGQGNEKLFF. The chain couples TRBV6-5 to TRBJ1-4, with 10 nucleotides matching TRBD1. From germline, CDR1 is MNHEY and CDR2 SVGAGI. This CDR3 region has 15 residues. V lost 4 bases and J lost 5; bases outside the gene matches: 4.

The chain couples TRBV6-6 to TRBJ1-2; D is perhaps TRBD1 (6 bases). The V gene lost 2 bases and the J gene lost 3 bases, with 13 bases spanning the gap. Looked up from germline, CDR1 is MNHNY and CDR2 is SVGAGI (reference sequence). The CDR3 length is 15 residues. For the CDR3, the DNA is TGTGCCAGCAGTTACGAGGGGGAGAACCACTATGGCTACACCTTC. Encoded protein: CASSYEGENHYGYTF.